These T cell receptor beta chains were read from a single sample in a study of ipilimumab plus nivolumab after autologous stem cell transplantation. Assay used: immunoSEQ multiplex PCR; TCRdb lists only in-frame clones, some missing. The sample records about 17,000 clones, roughly three quarters being singletons. The specimen comprised PBMCs, sampled in a trial of ipilimumab plus nivolumab as post-transplant consolidation. Receptors were obtained from a male donor with diffuse large B-cell lymphoma. The CDR3 runs from the conserved cysteine through the conserved F or W. The order of the fields is CDR3 protein, CDR3 DNA, clone size, D gene, J gene, V gene. A D gene is named only where the DNA matches it firmly. The size entry is marked missing in some rows and otherwise reads once, few, many or a size class.

cdr3_aa: CASSLQGAAFGEQFF
cdr3_nt: TGTGCCAGCAGCCTACAGGGGGCCGCCTTCGGTGAGCAGTTCTTC
clone_size: .
d_call: TRBD1
j_call: TRBJ2-1
v_call: TRBV11-1

cdr3_aa: CASRVLSSGESGNTIYF
cdr3_nt: TGTGCCAGCAGGGTCCTATCCTCGGGGGAATCGGGAAACACCATATATTTT
clone_size: .
d_call: .
j_call: TRBJ1-3
v_call: TRBV7-3

cdr3_aa: CASSLMTSGYNEQFF
cdr3_nt: TGTGCCAGCAGCTTAATGACTAGCGGTTACAATGAGCAGTTCTTC
clone_size: .
d_call: TRBD2
j_call: TRBJ2-1
v_call: TRBV11-3

cdr3_aa: CASSLRTSGYNEQFF
cdr3_nt: TGTGCCAGCAGCTTAAGGACTAGCGGATACAATGAGCAGTTCTTC
clone_size: once
d_call: TRBD2
j_call: TRBJ2-1
v_call: TRBV5-4

cdr3_aa: CASSLSGGRQETQYF
cdr3_nt: TGTGCCAGCAGCTTGAGCGGGGGTCGACAAGAGACCCAGTACTTC
clone_size: once
d_call: TRBD2
j_call: TRBJ2-5
v_call: TRBV5-8

cdr3_aa: CASSLDPGTPSSYEQYF
cdr3_nt: TGCGCCAGCAGCTTGGACCCAGGGACCCCAAGCTCCTACGAGCAGTACTTC
clone_size: .
d_call: .
j_call: TRBJ2-7
v_call: TRBV5-1

cdr3_aa: CASSFFPPQGQNNSPLHF
cdr3_nt: TGTGCCAGCAGTTTTTTTCCCCCCCAGGGACAGAATAATTCACCCCTCCACTTT
clone_size: .
d_call: TRBD1
j_call: TRBJ1-6
v_call: TRBV27

cdr3_aa: CASSAGVSGELFF
cdr3_nt: TGTGCCAGCAGCGCAGGGGTGAGCGGGGAGCTGTTTTTT
clone_size: few
d_call: .
j_call: TRBJ2-2
v_call: TRBV9

cdr3_aa: CASSLSGGVGNTIYF
cdr3_nt: TGTGCCAGCAGCTTATCGGGGGGTGTCGGAAACACCATATATTTT
clone_size: .
d_call: .
j_call: TRBJ1-3
v_call: TRBV5-5

cdr3_aa: CASSFIDTDTQYF
cdr3_nt: TGTGCCAGCTCATTCATAGACACAGATACGCAGTATTTT
clone_size: .
d_call: .
j_call: TRBJ2-3
v_call: TRBV18

cdr3_aa: CASRDADNSPLHF
cdr3_nt: TGCGCCAGCAGGGACGCCGATAATTCACCCCTCCACTTT
clone_size: few
d_call: .
j_call: TRBJ1-6
v_call: TRBV10-2

cdr3_aa: CASLPAENNEQFF
cdr3_nt: TGTGCCAGCCTTCCAGCGGAGAACAATGAGCAGTTCTTC
clone_size: few
d_call: .
j_call: TRBJ2-1
v_call: TRBV2

cdr3_aa: CASSPRGETFAQYF
cdr3_nt: TGTGCCAGTAGTCCAAGGGGGGAAACCTTCGCGCAGTACTTC
clone_size: few
d_call: .
j_call: TRBJ2-7
v_call: TRBV19

cdr3_aa: CASSLQTSGADTQYF
cdr3_nt: TGCGCCAGCAGCTTGCAGACCTCGGGGGCCGATACGCAGTATTTT
clone_size: .
d_call: .
j_call: TRBJ2-3
v_call: TRBV5-1

cdr3_aa: CASSLGVGVRTQYF
cdr3_nt: TGTGCCAGCAGCTTGGGGGTAGGGGTAAGGACCCAGTACTTC
clone_size: .
d_call: .
j_call: TRBJ2-5
v_call: TRBV5-6

cdr3_aa: CASSKKGDPTNYGYTF
cdr3_nt: TGTGCCAGCAGCAAAAAAGGAGACCCGACTAACTATGGCTACACCTTC
clone_size: few
d_call: .
j_call: TRBJ1-2
v_call: TRBV21-1

cdr3_aa: CASSFPGGYQPQHF
cdr3_nt: TGTGCCAGCAGTTTCCCAGGGGGCTATCAGCCCCAGCATTTT
clone_size: .
d_call: TRBD1
j_call: TRBJ1-5
v_call: TRBV28

cdr3_aa: CATSVGRGSNQPQHF
cdr3_nt: TGTGCCACCAGCGTCGGCAGGGGCAGCAATCAGCCCCAGCATTTT
clone_size: .
d_call: .
j_call: TRBJ1-5
v_call: TRBV15

cdr3_aa: CASSLGDESSGNTIYF
cdr3_nt: TGTGCCAGCAGCTTAGGCGACGAAAGCTCTGGAAACACCATATATTTT
clone_size: once
d_call: .
j_call: TRBJ1-3
v_call: TRBV13

cdr3_aa: CASSPLGGRGNSPLHF
cdr3_nt: TGTGCCAGCAGCCCCCTCGGGGGCAGGGGAAATTCACCCCTCCACTTT
clone_size: .
d_call: .
j_call: TRBJ1-6
v_call: TRBV7-9

cdr3_aa: CASVPWGAEAFF
cdr3_nt: TGTGCCAGCGTCCCCTGGGGCGCTGAAGCTTTCTTT
clone_size: .
d_call: .
j_call: TRBJ1-1
v_call: TRBV6-1

cdr3_aa: CASSGHSGDGGYGYTF
cdr3_nt: TGTGCCAGCAGCGGCCACTCCGGGGATGGTGGCTATGGCTACACCTTC
clone_size: few
d_call: .
j_call: TRBJ1-2
v_call: TRBV9

cdr3_aa: CASSISDRDSPLHF
cdr3_nt: TGTGCCAGCAGCATCTCTGACAGGGATTCACCCCTCCACTTT
clone_size: few
d_call: TRBD1
j_call: TRBJ1-6
v_call: TRBV7-8

cdr3_aa: CASSLDLTRGETQYF
cdr3_nt: TGTGCCAGCAGCTTGGATCTAACCAGGGGCGAGACCCAGTACTTC
clone_size: .
d_call: .
j_call: TRBJ2-5
v_call: TRBV5-4

cdr3_aa: CASSPESRSPLHF
cdr3_nt: TGTGCCAGCAGCCCGGAGAGCCGTTCACCCCTCCACTTT
clone_size: .
d_call: .
j_call: TRBJ1-6
v_call: TRBV7-9

cdr3_aa: CASSPTSGGADTQYF
cdr3_nt: TGTGCCAGCAGCCCAACTAGCGGGGGGGCAGATACGCAGTATTTT
clone_size: .
d_call: TRBD2
j_call: TRBJ2-3
v_call: TRBV27

cdr3_aa: CASSAGLAGGPGTQYF
cdr3_nt: TGTGCCAGCAGCGCGGGACTAGCGGGAGGGCCCGGTACGCAGTATTTT
clone_size: .
d_call: TRBD2
j_call: TRBJ2-3
v_call: TRBV5-4

cdr3_aa: CSVEGANERGVREQYF
cdr3_nt: TGCAGCGTTGAAGGAGCTAACGAGCGGGGGGTGAGGGAGCAGTACTTC
clone_size: few
d_call: TRBD2
j_call: TRBJ2-7
v_call: TRBV29-1

cdr3_aa: CSVDGLAGPLNPDTQYF
cdr3_nt: TGCAGCGTTGACGGACTAGCGGGGCCCCTTAATCCAGATACGCAGTATTTT
clone_size: .
d_call: TRBD2
j_call: TRBJ2-3
v_call: TRBV29-1

cdr3_aa: CASSPTGKMNTEAFF
cdr3_nt: TGTGCCAGCTCACCGACAGGGAAGATGAACACTGAAGCTTTCTTT
clone_size: few
d_call: TRBD1
j_call: TRBJ1-1
v_call: TRBV18

cdr3_aa: CASSLGRGQQETQYF
cdr3_nt: TGTGCCAGCTCCCTGGGGAGGGGTCAACAAGAGACCCAGTACTTC
clone_size: .
d_call: TRBD2
j_call: TRBJ2-5
v_call: TRBV5-4

cdr3_aa: CASSLNGEQFF
cdr3_nt: TGTGCCAGCAGCTTAAATGGTGAGCAGTTCTTC
clone_size: .
d_call: .
j_call: TRBJ2-1
v_call: TRBV7-6

cdr3_aa: CASSRRTGLGAGELFF
cdr3_nt: TGTGCCAGCAGCAGGCGAACCGGGCTGGGGGCCGGGGAGCTGTTTTTT
clone_size: few
d_call: .
j_call: TRBJ2-2
v_call: TRBV7-9

cdr3_aa: CASSLVGGTVPYEQYF
cdr3_nt: TGTGCCAGCAGCTTGGTGGGTGGGACGGTACCCTACGAGCAGTACTTC
clone_size: .
d_call: .
j_call: TRBJ2-7
v_call: TRBV5-8

cdr3_aa: CASSSSGDIPEQYF
cdr3_nt: TGTGCCAGCAGCTCCTCCGGGGATATACCCGAGCAGTACTTC
clone_size: once
d_call: .
j_call: TRBJ2-7
v_call: TRBV7-2

cdr3_aa: CASSAQAGGSYEQYF
cdr3_nt: TGTGCCAGCAGTGCCCAGGCGGGGGGCTCCTACGAGCAGTACTTC
clone_size: .
d_call: TRBD2
j_call: TRBJ2-7
v_call: TRBV6-5

cdr3_aa: CASSGADSSPLHF
cdr3_nt: TGTGCCAGCAGCGGGGCAGATAGTTCACCCCTCCACTTT
clone_size: few
d_call: .
j_call: TRBJ1-6
v_call: TRBV7-2

cdr3_aa: CASSLAGTGMYTEAFF
cdr3_nt: TGTGCCAGCAGCTTAGCTGGGACAGGGATGTACACTGAAGCTTTCTTT
clone_size: .
d_call: TRBD1
j_call: TRBJ1-1
v_call: TRBV11-3

cdr3_aa: CASSYRDTQYF
cdr3_nt: TGTGCCAGCAGTTACAGGGATACGCAGTATTTT
clone_size: few
d_call: .
j_call: TRBJ2-3
v_call: TRBV7-9

cdr3_aa: CASGGALTDTQYF
cdr3_nt: TGTGCCAGCGGCGGGGCGCTGACAGATACGCAGTATTTT
clone_size: .
d_call: .
j_call: TRBJ2-3
v_call: TRBV11-3

cdr3_aa: CAWSVGTGTEAFF
cdr3_nt: TGTGCCTGGAGTGTAGGGACCGGCACTGAAGCTTTCTTT
clone_size: .
d_call: .
j_call: TRBJ1-1
v_call: TRBV30

cdr3_aa: CASSYSKRGFDEQYF
cdr3_nt: TGTGCCAGCAGTTACTCAAAGCGGGGGTTTGACGAGCAGTACTTC
clone_size: .
d_call: TRBD2
j_call: TRBJ2-7
v_call: TRBV6-5

cdr3_aa: CASSFGTGTYNEQFF
cdr3_nt: TGCGCCAGCAGCTTCGGGACAGGTACCTACAATGAGCAGTTCTTC
clone_size: .
d_call: TRBD1
j_call: TRBJ2-1
v_call: TRBV5-1

cdr3_aa: CASSSGAGNSPLHF
cdr3_nt: TGTGCCAGCAGCTCCGGCGCGGGTAATTCACCCCTCCACTTT
clone_size: .
d_call: .
j_call: TRBJ1-6
v_call: TRBV7-9

cdr3_aa: CASSLTGGGYEQYF
cdr3_nt: TGCGCCAGCAGCTTGACAGGGGGTGGTTACGAGCAGTACTTC
clone_size: .
d_call: TRBD1
j_call: TRBJ2-7
v_call: TRBV5-1

cdr3_aa: CASPLSRGARANVLTF
cdr3_nt: TGTGCCAGTCCGTTAAGTCGGGGGGCGCGGGCCAACGTCCTGACTTTC
clone_size: .
d_call: .
j_call: TRBJ2-6
v_call: TRBV7-9

cdr3_aa: CASSRTGAQGEKLFF
cdr3_nt: TGTGCCAGCAGCCGGACAGGGGCCCAGGGTGAAAAACTGTTTTTT
clone_size: .
d_call: TRBD1
j_call: TRBJ1-4
v_call: TRBV5-6

cdr3_aa: CASSRTDGALWDTF
cdr3_nt: TGTGCCAGCAGTAGGACAGATGGGGCTTTGTGGGACACCTTC
clone_size: .
d_call: .
j_call: TRBJ1-2
v_call: TRBV6-1

cdr3_aa: CASSTQGNDEQFF
cdr3_nt: TGTGCCAGCAGCACACAGGGGAACGATGAGCAGTTCTTC
clone_size: once
d_call: TRBD1
j_call: TRBJ2-1
v_call: TRBV11-3

cdr3_aa: CASSRGDTQYF
cdr3_nt: TGTGCCAGCAGTCGAGGGGATACGCAGTATTTT
clone_size: .
d_call: .
j_call: TRBJ2-3
v_call: TRBV16

cdr3_aa: CASSPIGRAPGTGEQFF
cdr3_nt: TGTGCCAGCAGCCCTATAGGGCGAGCTCCCGGGACAGGTGAGCAGTTCTTC
clone_size: .
d_call: TRBD1
j_call: TRBJ2-1
v_call: TRBV5-6

cdr3_aa: CASSLSESSYNEQFF
cdr3_nt: TGCGCCAGCAGCTTGAGCGAGAGCTCCTACAATGAGCAGTTCTTC
clone_size: .
d_call: .
j_call: TRBJ2-1
v_call: TRBV5-1

cdr3_aa: CASSLRQASNTGELFF
cdr3_nt: TGCGCCAGCAGCCTGCGACAGGCTTCGAACACCGGGGAGCTGTTTTTT
clone_size: .
d_call: .
j_call: TRBJ2-2
v_call: TRBV5-1

cdr3_aa: CASRTGDQPQHF
cdr3_nt: TGTGCCAGCAGGACAGGGGATCAGCCCCAGCATTTT
clone_size: few
d_call: TRBD1
j_call: TRBJ1-5
v_call: TRBV6-5

cdr3_aa: CAWSLAASYNEQFF
cdr3_nt: TGTGCCTGGAGTTTAGCGGCTTCCTACAATGAGCAGTTCTTC
clone_size: .
d_call: .
j_call: TRBJ2-1
v_call: TRBV30

cdr3_aa: CASSNRQGIGNEQFF
cdr3_nt: TGTGCCAGCAGCAATCGACAGGGGATAGGCAATGAGCAGTTCTTC
clone_size: .
d_call: TRBD1
j_call: TRBJ2-1
v_call: TRBV5-4